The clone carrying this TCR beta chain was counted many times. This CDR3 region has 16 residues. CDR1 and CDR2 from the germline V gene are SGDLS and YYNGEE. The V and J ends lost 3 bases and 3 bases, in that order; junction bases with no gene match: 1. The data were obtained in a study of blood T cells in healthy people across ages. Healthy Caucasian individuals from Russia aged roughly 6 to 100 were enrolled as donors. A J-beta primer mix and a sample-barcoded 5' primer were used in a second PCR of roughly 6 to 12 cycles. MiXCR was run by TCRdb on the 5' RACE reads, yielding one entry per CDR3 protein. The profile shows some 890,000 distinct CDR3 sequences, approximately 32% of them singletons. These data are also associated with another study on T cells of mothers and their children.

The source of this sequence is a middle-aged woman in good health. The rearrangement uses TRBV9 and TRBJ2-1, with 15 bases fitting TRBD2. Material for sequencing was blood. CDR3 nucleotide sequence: TGTGCCAGCAGCGAGGGACTAGCGGGGGGCTACAATGAGCAGTTCTTC. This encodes CASSEGLAGGYNEQFF.